The 21 T cell receptor beta chains given below trace back to one sample, sequenced in a study of cytomegalovirus exposure and HLA in healthy donors. Primers included in the PCR were 60 Vbeta and 13 Jbeta primers. Some clones are missing from TCRdb's copy, which holds only in-frame ones; the method was immunoSEQ multiplex PCR. The listing records fewer than 85,000 clones. The sequenced sample consisted of PBMCs. The receptor set was obtained from a woman aged 40 to 50 in good health and CMV-seropositive.

CDR3 amino acids: CASSVDGRGRNQPQHF. The CDR3 nucleotides are TGTGCCAGCAGCGTAGACGGAAGGGGGCGCAATCAGCCCCAGCATTTT. The V gene is TRBV9, the J gene TRBJ1-5; the match to TRBD1 covers 7 bases. V shed 0 bases and J 2 bases; nucleotides not matched to a gene: 5. The CDR3 extends over 16 amino acids. The germline V gene has CDR1 SGDLS and CDR2 YYNGEE.

The chain carries TRBV29-1 and TRBJ1-2, with TRBD1 matching over 12 bases. The CDR3 is 17 residues long. The J segment lost 4 bases and the V segment lost 4 bases, leaving 13 bases of the junction unmatched. Germline CDR1 is SQVTM and CDR2 is ANQGSEA. CDR3 protein: CSVAPTGQGALSYGYTF. The CDR3 nucleotides read TGCAGCGTTGCCCCAACGGGACAGGGGGCCCTTTCCTATGGCTACACCTTC.

The chain is built from TRBV27 and TRBJ2-3; possibly TRBD2 for D (5 bases). Germline CDR1 MNHEY, CDR2 SMNVEV (reference sequence). This CDR3 is built from 15 residues. Trimming pared 2 bases from V and 4 bases from J, leaving 13 bases between. The CDR3: CASSLVSGVPDTQYF. The DNA for the CDR3 is TGTGCCAGCAGTTTAGTATCCGGGGTCCCAGATACGCAGTATTTT.

The chain links TRBV5-6 to TRBJ1-2; 8 bases fit TRBD1. CDR1 and CDR2 (germline): SGHDT, YYEEEE. CDR3 length equals 13 residues. V dropped 2 bases and J dropped 4; count of bases not matched to a gene: 1. The CDR3 region has the DNA TGTGCCAGCAGCTTCGGACAGGGCTATGGCTACACCTTC. Translation gives CASSFGQGYGYTF.

The V call is TRBV5-1, the J call TRBJ2-7, with 7 bases that match TRBD1. Trimming removed 4 bases from V and 3 bases from J; junction bases left unmatched: 13. CDR1 SGHRS and CDR2 YFSETQ come from the germline V gene. The CDR3 is 16 residues long. This CDR3 is CASSPRSGTGDYEQYF. In nucleotides, the CDR3 is TGCGCCAGCAGCCCCAGGTCCGGAACAGGGGACTACGAGCAGTACTTC.

The V and J genes are TRBV29-1 and TRBJ2-3; possible D gene TRBD2, 6 bases. This CDR3 has 14 amino acids. Germline V gene lookup returns CDR1 SQVTM and CDR2 ANQGSEA. Trimming cost V 8 bases and J 0 bases, with 15 bases left between them. The CDR3 loop is CSSHGLSSTDTQYF. As DNA, the CDR3 is TGCAGCTCCCATGGACTATCTAGCACAGATACGCAGTATTTT.

The chain combines TRBV5-8 with TRBJ1-5; perhaps TRBD1 as D (5 bases). With 0 bases removed from V and 3 bases from J, the gap between germline ends came to 10 bases. Germline V gene lookup returns CDR1 SGHTS and CDR2 YDEGEE. CDR3 size: 15 residues. This CDR3 reads CASSLGRVINQPQHF. The CDR3 DNA sequence: TGTGCCAGCAGCTTGGGCAGGGTCATCAATCAGCCCCAGCATTTT.

The rearrangement uses TRBV6-5 and TRBJ1-1; D is perhaps TRBD1 (6 bases). The CDR3 spans 15 residues. V was cut by 0 bases and J by 1 base, with 9 bases left in between. The germline CDR1 and CDR2 sequences are MNHEY and SVGAGI. In nucleotides, the CDR3 is TGTGCCAGCAGTTACTCGACAGGAAGGAACACTGAAGCTTTCTTT. Its translation: CASSYSTGRNTEAFF.

The chain uses TRBV2 and TRBJ2-5; TRBD1 might be the D (6 bases). V was shortened by 5 bases and J by 5 bases, with 24 bases between the two germline ends. This CDR3 comprises 17 residues. CDR1 and CDR2 (germline): SNHLY, FYNNEI. The CDR3 DNA sequence: TGTGCCAGCAGTCTGAGCCCTTTACAGGGTGGGTGGGAGACCCAGTACTTC. Its translation is CASSLSPLQGGWETQYF.

The chain couples TRBV7-9 to TRBJ1-2; 10 bases agree with TRBD1. Germline values: CDR1 SEHNR, CDR2 FQNEAQ (reference sequence). V shed 3 bases, J shed 1 base, and the junction held 8 bases outside the gene matches. This CDR3 spans 17 amino acids. The CDR3 DNA follows: TGTGCCAGCAGCTTGATGGAGGGACAGGGGTTTAACTATGGCTACACCTTC. As protein: CASSLMEGQGFNYGYTF.

V usage is TRBV5-4 and J usage is TRBJ2-1; TRBD2 aligns across 8 bases. CDR1 is SGHNT and CDR2 is YYREEE in the germline V gene (reference sequence). CDR3 length equals 15 residues. The V and J ends lost 1 base and 7 bases, in that order; junction bases with no gene match: 7. The CDR3 DNA is TGTGCCAGCAGCTTGAAGCGGGAGTCGAGGAATGAGCAGTTCTTC. It translates to CASSLKRESRNEQFF. The full variable domain, its missing parts supplied by reference TRBV5-4 and TRBJ2-1, is ETGVTQSPTHLIKTRGQQVTLRCSSQSGHNTVSWYQQALGQGPQFIFQYYREEENGRGNFPPRFSGLQFPNYSSELNVNALELDDSALYLCASSLKRESRNEQFFGPGTRLTVL.

The J gene is TRBJ1-4, the V gene TRBV2, with 7 bases identical to TRBD1. The CDR3 runs 13 residues. Trimming cost V 6 bases and J 6 bases; bases outside gene matches: 4. Germline loops: CDR1 SNHLY, CDR2 FYNNEI. CDR3 region: CASSVTGYEKLFF. As DNA, the CDR3 is TGTGCCAGCAGCGTGACAGGGTATGAAAAACTGTTTTTT.

This chain uses TRBV27 with TRBJ1-1; 8 nucleotides align to TRBD1. The V gene end was trimmed by 6 bases and the J gene end by 4 bases; junction bases not matched to a gene: 7. This CDR3 is built from 14 residues. The germline CDR1 and CDR2 sequences are MNHEY and SMNVEV (reference sequence). CDR3 DNA: TGTGCCAGCAGCGGGCCGGACAGGGTCACTGAAGCTTTCTTT. Its protein is CASSGPDRVTEAFF.

Worth noting for this clone: In the same sample, other DNA sequences code for this CDR3. The chain links TRBV7-9 to TRBJ1-2; tentatively, D is TRBD1 (5 bases). Trimming pared 2 bases from V and 8 bases from J, leaving 18 bases between. The CDR3 contains 15 residues. The V gene's germline CDR1 is SEHNR and CDR2 FQNEAQ (reference sequence). The CDR3 protein is CASSLSGQRFSGYTF. DNA for the CDR3: TGTGCCAGCAGCTTATCAGGGCAAAGGTTTAGCGGCTACACCTTC.

The V gene is TRBV2, the J gene TRBJ1-5, with 10 positions matching TRBD1. The CDR3 sequence is 15 residues long. The V gene end was trimmed by 4 bases and the J gene end by 5 bases; junction bases not matched to a gene: 5. Germline values: CDR1 SNHLY, CDR2 FYNNEI. CDR3 sequence (DNA): TGTGCCAGCAGTGCAAGGGACAGGGGCTATCAGCCCCAGCATTTT. This encodes CASSARDRGYQPQHF.

The rearrangement uses TRBV29-1 and TRBJ2-7; a possible D gene is TRBD1 (7 bases). Germline V gene sequence: CDR1 SQVTM, CDR2 ANQGSEA. Trimming removed 0 bases at V and 3 bases at J, with 18 bases between. The CDR3 runs to 16 residues. CDR3 nucleotides: TGCAGCGTTGAAGATCCGGGCGGGGACAGAGACTACGAGCAGTACTTC. Amino acid sequence: CSVEDPGGDRDYEQYF.

This rearrangement joins TRBV6-4 to TRBJ2-3; 8 bases line up with TRBD2. V dropped 0 bases and J dropped 4; count of bases not matched to a gene: 3. CDR1 and CDR2 from the germline V gene are MRHNA and SNTAGT. The CDR3 is made up of 15 amino acids. The CDR3 reads CASSDSTGGPDTQYF. In nucleotides, the CDR3 is TGTGCCAGCAGTGACTCGACGGGAGGGCCAGATACGCAGTATTTT.

Turning to this clone: In the same sample, other DNA sequences code for this CDR3. The V call is TRBV25-1, the J call TRBJ2-7; maybe TRBD2 (5 bases). The V gene's germline CDR1 is MGHDK and CDR2 SYGVNS. Between the trimmed V and J ends, which lost 7 bases and 0 bases, there was a span of 10 bases. The length of the CDR3 is 13 residues. CDR3 protein: CASMDGVSYEQYF. The CDR3 DNA reads as TGTGCCAGCATGGACGGGGTCTCCTACGAGCAGTACTTC.

The CDR3 DNA follows: TGCGCCAGCAGCCAGCCGGGACAGGTGGGCTATGGCTACACCTTC. Translated: CASSQPGQVGYGYTF. This rearrangement joins TRBV5-1 to TRBJ1-2; 8 nucleotides agree with TRBD1. V lost 4 bases to trimming and J lost 4 bases; unmatched junction nucleotides: 9. This CDR3 contains 15 residues. Germline V gene lookup returns CDR1 SGHRS and CDR2 YFSETQ.

The rearrangement joins TRBV6-4 to TRBJ2-7, with TRBD1 identical over 8 bases. Germline CDR1 and CDR2: MRHNA and SNTAGT. The CDR3 loop spans 14 amino acids. Unmatched junction bases numbered 3, after V lost 4 bases and J lost 1 base. The CDR3 loop reads CASSGQGASYEQYF. CDR3 in DNA: TGTGCCAGCAGTGGCCAGGGGGCTTCCTACGAGCAGTACTTC.

The chain employs TRBV7-2 and TRBJ2-1, with TRBD2 identical over 7 bases. The junction had 5 bases not matched to a gene; V was cut back by 1 base and J by 2 bases. CDR1 is SGHTA, CDR2 FQGNSA, per germline. The CDR3 runs 16 residues. In DNA, the CDR3 is TGTGCCAGCAGCTTAGGACCCAGCGGGGCCTACAATGAGCAGTTCTTC. It specifies CASSLGPSGAYNEQFF.